This is a list of T cell receptor beta chains from one sample in a study of T cell responses to AZD1222 COVID-19 vaccine. The table came from immunoSEQ multiplex PCR; TCRdb's copy has only in-frame clones and leaves some out. The sample has about 150,000 clones; roughly nine tenths are singletons. The sample in question was peripheral blood, obtained 28 days after the second AZD1222 dose. These TCRs come from an adult who received the AZD1222 COVID-19 vaccine. The CDR3 runs from the conserved cysteine through the conserved F or W. The order of the fields is V gene, CDR3 length, clone size, J gene, D gene, CDR3 DNA, CDR3 protein. A D gene is named only where the DNA matches it firmly. Clone size is shown for a subset of rows, as once, few, many or a class of expanded clone.

>TRBV6-5|13|.|TRBJ2-7|.
TGTGCCAGCAGACAAGGAGGCTCCTACGAGCAGTACTTC
CASRQGGSYEQYF
>TRBV7-2|13|.|TRBJ1-2|.
TGTGCCAGCAGCTTAGAGTCGGCGTCCGGCTACACCTTC
CASSLESASGYTF
>TRBV15|14|.|TRBJ2-7|.
TGTGCCACCAGCAAGCCGGGACTTCCTTACGAGCAGTACTTC
CATSKPGLPYEQYF
>TRBV2|14|.|TRBJ2-3|TRBD2
TGTGCCAGCAGTGCCCTAGCGGTTTTCGATACGCAGTATTTT
CASSALAVFDTQYF
>TRBV27|13|.|TRBJ2-7|.
TGTGCCAGCAGTTCAGGGGGGTTCTACGAGCAGTACTTC
CASSSGGFYEQYF
>TRBV6-2/TRBV6-3|11|.|TRBJ1-1|.
TGTGCCAGCAGCAGGTTGACTGAAGCTTTCTTT
CASSRLTEAFF
>TRBV29-1|12|.|TRBJ1-2|TRBD1
TGCAGCGTGAGGACAGGGGAGTATGGCTACACCTTC
CSVRTGEYGYTF
>TRBV5-4|16|.|TRBJ1-2|TRBD1
TGTGCCAGCAGCCCAATACAGGGGGCGCCGGACTATGGCTACACCTTC
CASSPIQGAPDYGYTF
>TRBV27|14|.|TRBJ2-5|.
TGTGCCAGCAGTTTAAGACCTAATTTGGAGACCCAGTACTTC
CASSLRPNLETQYF
>TRBV28|16|.|TRBJ1-5|.
TGTGCCAGCAGTTTTCTGGGGGGGAGGGACGATCAGCCCCAGCATTTT
CASSFLGGRDDQPQHF
>TRBV7-6|20|.|TRBJ2-1|TRBD2
TGTGCCAGCAGCTTACCCCCCTGGACTAGCGGGAGGGCCAAGCACAATGAGCAGTTCTTC
CASSLPPWTSGRAKHNEQFF
>TRBV28|16|.|TRBJ2-6|.
TGTGCCAGCAGCTCCGGACTTGTTTCTGGGGCCAACGTCCTGACTTTC
CASSSGLVSGANVLTF
>TRBV5-1|17|.|TRBJ1-1|.
TGCGCCAGCAGCTCGAACCCCTCGCGGGGTCGGAACACTGAAGCTTTCTTT
CASSSNPSRGRNTEAFF
>TRBV19|14|.|TRBJ1-5|.
TGTGCCAGTAGTATCCGACAGGGCAATCAGCCCCAGCATTTT
CASSIRQGNQPQHF
>TRBV6-2/TRBV6-3|17|.|TRBJ1-2|.
TGTGCCAGCAGTTACTCCCTTATGCCAGGTCCGGACTATGGCTACACCTTC
CASSYSLMPGPDYGYTF
>TRBV7-2|14|.|TRBJ2-7|.
TGTGCCAGCAGCTTAGGGTCCCAGGGTGGCGAGCAGTACTTC
CASSLGSQGGEQYF
>TRBV7-9|12|once|TRBJ2-7|.
TGTGCCAGCAGCCCCGTCTCCTACGAGCAGTACTTC
CASSPVSYEQYF
>TRBV6-2/TRBV6-3|13|.|TRBJ2-7|.
TGTGCCAGCAGTTACTCGATGTCGGGAGTCCCTTATTTC
CASSYSMSGVPYF
>TRBV7-2|14|.|TRBJ2-1|.
TGTGCCAGCAGCTTAGCCGACCTCCAAAATGAGCAGTTCTTC
CASSLADLQNEQFF
>TRBV12-3/TRBV12-4|13|once|TRBJ2-1|.
TGTGCCAGCAAACGGACATCTTGGGAAGAGCAGTTCTTC
CASKRTSWEEQFF
>TRBV7-3|13|.|TRBJ1-3|.
TGTGCCAGCAGCCCGGGCCGTGGAAACACCATATATTTT
CASSPGRGNTIYF
>TRBV3-1/TRBV3-2|18|.|TRBJ2-3|TRBD2
TGTGCCAGCAGCCTTAGGACTAGCGGGGGCCCTATCACAGATACGCAGTATTTT
CASSLRTSGGPITDTQYF
>TRBV19|15|.|TRBJ2-1|TRBD2
TGTGCCAGTAGTTCGGCCAGCGGGGGGAACAATGAGCAGTTCTTC
CASSSASGGNNEQFF
>TRBV6-5|13|.|TRBJ1-2|.
TGTGCCAGCAGGTATCAGGGGAACTATGGCTACACCTTC
CASRYQGNYGYTF
>TRBV6-4|12|few|TRBJ2-2|.
TGTGCCAGCAGTGGGCTCGGAGGGCAGCTGTTTTTT
CASSGLGGQLFF
>TRBV9|17|.|TRBJ1-2|TRBD1
TGTGCCAGCAGCTCAAACCCCGGGACAGGGTCGGTCTATGGCTACACCTTC
CASSSNPGTGSVYGYTF
>TRBV25-1|13|once|TRBJ1-1|TRBD1
TGTGCCAGCTCAAGGGGGCTTAGCACTGAAGCTTTCTTT
CASSRGLSTEAFF
>TRBV7-7|12|.|TRBJ2-2|.
TGTGCCAGAAAGGGGGTGGGCGGGGAGCTGTTTTTT
CARKGVGGELFF
>TRBV6-5|13|.|TRBJ1-2|.
TGTGCCAGCAGCCGGGACAACTTATATGGCTACACCTTC
CASSRDNLYGYTF
>TRBV9|14|.|TRBJ2-3|TRBD2
TGTGCCAGCGGGGGGGAACTTAGCACAGATACGCAGTATTTT
CASGGELSTDTQYF
>TRBV9|16|.|TRBJ2-7|TRBD2
TGTGCCAGCAGTGCCGAACTAGCGGGGGGATCTAGCGAGCAGTACTTC
CASSAELAGGSSEQYF
>TRBV29-1|13|.|TRBJ1-1|.
TGCAGTTCCCTTTCGGCAGAGAACACTGAAGCTTTCTTT
CSSLSAENTEAFF
>TRBV9|14|once|TRBJ2-1|.
TGTGCCAGCAGCGTTGGGGGACCCTACAATGAGCAGTTCTTC
CASSVGGPYNEQFF
>TRBV29-1|14|.|TRBJ2-1|.
TGCAGCGTAAGACAGGGAGGGTCATACAATGAGCAGTTCTTC
CSVRQGGSYNEQFF
>TRBV24-1|14|.|TRBJ2-3|.
TGTGCCACCAGGGCCTACGACAGCACAGATACGCAGTATTTT
CATRAYDSTDTQYF
>TRBV29-1|16|once|TRBJ2-2|TRBD1
TGCAGCGTTCTTAGGACAGGGAAGGACCTCACCGGGGAGCTGTTTTTT
CSVLRTGKDLTGELFF